The 10 T cell receptor beta chains given below trace back to one sample, sequenced in a study of cytomegalovirus exposure and HLA in healthy donors. It was with 60 Vbeta and 13 Jbeta primers that the PCR ran. Assay used: immunoSEQ multiplex PCR; TCRdb lists only in-frame clones, some missing. The sample carries about 150,000 clones, approximately 78% recorded once. The sequenced sample was PBMCs. The receptors stem from a woman aged 45-65 years in good health and CMV-seropositive.

The chain links TRBV5-1 to TRBJ1-2, with 7 nucleotides matching TRBD1. The germline CDR1 and CDR2 sequences are SGHRS and YFSETQ. Germline trimming cut 1 base from V and 0 bases from J; bases unmatched to any gene: 6. This CDR3 spans 16 amino acids. The DNA of the CDR3 is TGCGCCAGCAGCTTGTTATCGGGACAGTCTAACTATGGCTACACCTTC. It yields the protein CASSLLSGQSNYGYTF.

This clone has a single count. The V call is TRBV5-1, the J call TRBJ1-6, with 9 bases fitting TRBD1. The CDR3 consists of 14 residues. V gave up 4 bases and J gave up 6 bases; unmatched junction bases: 2. Germline CDR1 SGHRS, CDR2 YFSETQ. In DNA, the CDR3 is TGCGCCAGCAGCGTGGACAGGGGTAATTCACCCCTCCACTTT. This translates into CASSVDRGNSPLHF.

This chain links TRBV28 with TRBJ2-6, with 8 bases that match TRBD1. J was trimmed by 2 bases and V by 7 bases; bases with no gene match: 1. CDR1 and CDR2 (germline): MDHEN, SYDVKM. The CDR3 is made up of 14 amino acids. Written as DNA, the CDR3 is TGTGCCAGCAACAGGGGGGCTGGGGCCAACGTCCTGACTTTC. It codes for CASNRGAGANVLTF.

The chain joins TRBV15 to TRBJ2-3, with D possibly TRBD2 on 6 matching bases. The CDR3 is 15 amino acids. Germline CDR1 LNHNV, CDR2 YYDKDF (reference sequence). Trimming stripped 5 bases from V and 2 bases from J, with 14 bases between. This chain's CDR3 is CATSWGAGDTDTQYF. The CDR3 nucleotides are TGTGCCACCAGCTGGGGAGCGGGTGACACAGATACGCAGTATTTT. Drawing the rest from reference TRBV15 and TRBJ2-3, the complete variable domain is DAMVIQNPRYQVTQFGKPVTLSCSQTLNHNVMYWYQQKSSQAPKLLFHYYDKDFNNEADTPDNFQSRRPNTSFCFLDIRSPGLGDTAMYLCATSWGAGDTDTQYFGPGTRLTVL.

This chain links TRBV30 with TRBJ2-2; 7 nucleotides match TRBD1. The V gene's germline CDR1 is GTSNPN and CDR2 SVGIG (reference sequence). The CDR3 loop spans 14 amino acids. The trim removed 5 bases at V and 2 bases at J, leaving 5 bases unmatched. CDR3 region: CAWAGTVNTGELFF. In nucleotides, the CDR3 is TGTGCCTGGGCCGGGACAGTAAACACCGGGGAGCTGTTTTTT.

This clone came up a few times. This chain uses TRBV6-1 with TRBJ2-1; 9 nucleotides agree with TRBD2. Losses at the gene ends were 5 bases for V and 9 bases for J; bases not matched to a gene: 11. CDR1 and CDR2 (germline): MNHNS, SASEGT. This CDR3 comprises 15 residues. The CDR3 protein is CASSWSGGPLGEQFF. In DNA form, the CDR3 reads TGTGCCAGCAGTTGGAGCGGGGGGCCCCTCGGTGAGCAGTTCTTC.

V usage is TRBV9 and J usage is TRBJ1-2; a possible D gene is TRBD1 (5 bases). V lost 4 bases to trimming and J lost 2 bases, with 15 bases between them. This CDR3 spans 15 amino acids. Germline V CDR1 and CDR2: SGDLS, YYNGEE. The CDR3 region is CASSSAWAGNYGYTF. The CDR3 bases are TGTGCCAGCAGCTCGGCCTGGGCAGGGAACTATGGCTACACCTTC. The variable domain in full, completed from reference TRBV9 and TRBJ1-2, reads DSGVTQTPKHLITATGQRVTLRCSPRSGDLSVYWYQQSLDQGLQFLIQYYNGEERAKGNILERFSAQQFPDLHSELNLSSLELGDSALYFCASSSAWAGNYGYTFGSGTRLTVV.

The rearrangement uses TRBV27 and TRBJ1-2; D possibly corresponds to TRBD1 (5 bases). Germline CDR1 and CDR2: MNHEY and SMNVEV (reference sequence). This CDR3 is built from 16 residues. Trimming took off 3 bases at V and 3 bases at J, with 17 bases between the two ends. Written as DNA, the CDR3 is TGTGCCAGCAGTTTGACAGTGGCGTCTGGGGACTATGGCTACACCTTC. Its protein is CASSLTVASGDYGYTF.

The rearrangement joins TRBV4-3 to TRBJ2-1; 11 positions match TRBD2. The V and J ends lost 4 bases and 3 bases, in that order; junction bases with no gene match: 14. Looked up from germline, CDR1 is LGHNA and CDR2 is YSLEER. This CDR3 has 19 amino acids. The DNA for the CDR3 is TGCGCCAGCAGCCTTTTAACCGGGGCCACTAGCGGGGGCTACAATGAGCAGTTCTTC. Translation gives CASSLLTGATSGGYNEQFF.

The CDR3 spells CASSEDQAMNTEAFF. The CDR3 DNA is TGTGCCAGCAGTGAAGATCAGGCCATGAACACTGAAGCTTTCTTT. V usage is TRBV2 and J usage is TRBJ1-1; no reliable D call. Looked up from germline, CDR1 is SNHLY and CDR2 is FYNNEI. The CDR3 covers 15 residues. The V end lost 1 base, the J end lost 0 bases, and 9 bases lay between the germline ends. The entire variable domain, with the rest obtained from reference TRBV2 and TRBJ1-1, is as follows: EPEVTQTPSHQVTQMGQEVILRCVPISNHLYFYWYRQILGQKVEFLVSFYNNEISEKSEIFDDQFSVERPDGSNFTLKIRSTKLEDSAMYFCASSEDQAMNTEAFFGQGTRLTVV.